One sample yielded the 25 T cell receptor beta chains listed below, sequenced in a study of T cell responses to AZD1222 COVID-19 vaccine. The table came from immunoSEQ multiplex PCR; TCRdb's copy has only in-frame clones and leaves some out. The profile shows just under 85,000 clones, about 86% of them singletons. The specimen was peripheral blood, collected on day 0 of AZD1222 vaccination. The origin of the receptors is an adult in good health.

The chain employs TRBV7-2 and TRBJ2-1; D not certain. The CDR3 contains 16 residues. The germline V gene encodes CDR1 SGHTA and CDR2 FQGNSA. V was trimmed by 5 bases and J by 2 bases, leaving 16 bases between them. CDR3 region: CASSQNRRSTYNEQFF. The CDR3, as DNA: TGTGCCAGCAGCCAAAACCGACGTTCTACCTACAATGAGCAGTTCTTC.

The J gene is TRBJ2-1, the V gene TRBV20-1, with 10 bases aligning to TRBD2. The CDR3 spans 14 residues. Germline-derived CDR1 and CDR2 are DFQATT and SNEGSKA (reference sequence). The V segment lost 3 bases and the J segment 8 bases; nucleotides outside the gene matches: 7. The CDR3 reads CSASPSGGADEQFF. The DNA of the CDR3 is TGCAGTGCTAGTCCCAGCGGGGGGGCCGATGAGCAGTTCTTC.

This clone was observed a single time. The CDR3 region is CASSQGGGETQYF. The CDR3 DNA is TGTGCCAGCAGCCAGGGGGGAGGAGAGACCCAGTACTTC. The V call is TRBV6-5, the J call TRBJ2-5; the D gene is possibly TRBD1 (7 bases). Trimming cost V 6 bases and J 4 bases, with 12 bases left between them. Germline CDR1 reads MNHEY; CDR2 reads SVGAGI. This CDR3 comprises 13 residues.

Concerning this clone: Other DNA sequences of this sample code for an identical CDR3. The V gene is TRBV12-3 or TRBV12-4, the J gene TRBJ2-7; D gene ambiguous. The CDR3 is 11 amino acids. V gave up 3 bases and J gave up 4 bases, with 4 bases separating them. This CDR3 reads CASSFSYEQYF. The DNA for the CDR3 is TGTGCCAGCAGTTTTAGTTACGAGCAGTACTTC.

V usage is TRBV3-1 (or the pseudogene TRBV3-2) and J usage is TRBJ1-1; TRBD1 might be the D (5 bases). Germline V gene data show CDR1 as LGHDT and CDR2 as YNNKEL (reference sequence). This CDR3 has 15 amino acids. V gave up 6 bases and J gave up 4 bases, with 18 bases separating them. The chain's CDR3 is CASRLGTLQATEAFF. The CDR3 DNA reads TGTGCCAGCAGACTAGGGACCCTGCAGGCCACTGAAGCTTTCTTT.

V gene TRBV2 combines with J gene TRBJ2-2; TRBD1 might be the D (6 bases). The CDR3 length is 15 residues. In germline, CDR1 is SNHLY, CDR2 FYNNEI. Trimming took 4 bases from V and 1 from J, leaving 10 bases between them. CDR3 DNA: TGTGCCAGCAGTGTCTCGACAGGGAACACCGGGGAGCTGTTTTTT. It is translated as CASSVSTGNTGELFF.

The chain has TRBV3-1 (or the pseudogene TRBV3-2) and TRBJ2-7; D is undetermined. V was pared by 7 bases and J by 0 bases, with 13 bases between. From germline, CDR1 is LGHDT and CDR2 YNNKEL (reference sequence). The CDR3 is 14 amino acids. This chain's CDR3 is CASKAQRSSYEQYF. CDR3 bases: TGTGCCAGCAAGGCCCAGCGTTCCTCCTACGAGCAGTACTTC.

This chain connects TRBV9 to TRBJ1-6; tentatively, D is TRBD1 (5 bases). This CDR3 has 14 amino acids. Trimming pared 3 bases from V and 7 bases from J, leaving 11 bases between. Germline CDR1 is SGDLS and CDR2 is YYNGEE. CDR3 DNA sequence: TGTGCCAGCAGCGCCGACAGATTAAATTCACCCCTCCACTTT. Encoded protein: CASSADRLNSPLHF.

The chain employs TRBV27 and TRBJ2-1; either TRBD1 or TRBD2 may supply D (6 bases each). The CDR3 covers 16 residues. Between the trimmed V and J ends, which lost 0 bases and 1 base, there was a span of 10 bases. Germline loops: CDR1 MNHEY, CDR2 SMNVEV (reference sequence). The CDR3 here is CASSLSGAGSYNEQFF. CDR3 nucleotide sequence: TGTGCCAGCAGTTTATCGGGGGCGGGATCCTACAATGAGCAGTTCTTC.

V is TRBV28 and J is TRBJ1-2; 8 bases fit TRBD1. V shed 8 bases, J shed 4 bases, and the junction held 3 bases outside the gene matches. This CDR3 region has 12 residues. Germline CDR1 and CDR2: MDHEN and SYDVKM. Written as DNA, the CDR3 is TGTGCCAGCTCGGACAGGGCCTATGGCTACACCTTC. It yields the protein CASSDRAYGYTF.

V gene TRBV3-1 (or the pseudogene TRBV3-2) combines with J gene TRBJ2-5; D may be TRBD1 or TRBD2 (6 bases each). Trimming cost V 8 bases and J 5 bases, with 15 bases left between them. There are 13 residues in the CDR3. CDR1 LGHDT and CDR2 YNNKEL come from the germline V gene (reference sequence). This chain's CDR3 is CASLNRGEETQYF. The CDR3, as DNA: TGTGCCAGCCTCAATAGGGGGGAGGAGACCCAGTACTTC.

This rearrangement joins TRBV28 to TRBJ1-5; tentative D call: TRBD1 (5 bases). Trimming stripped 6 bases from V and 0 bases from J, with 12 bases between. The CDR3 covers 15 residues. Germline V gene sequence: CDR1 MDHEN, CDR2 SYDVKM. CDR3 DNA: TGTGCCAGCAGGGTGGCAGGGTATAGCAATCAGCCCCAGCATTTT. Protein: CASRVAGYSNQPQHF.

In DNA, the CDR3 is TGTGCCAGCAGCATACAGGGAGCCGGGGAGCTGTTTTTT. It encodes CASSIQGAGELFF. This chain connects TRBV11-3 to TRBJ2-2, with D perhaps matching TRBD1 (6 bases). Per germline, CDR1 SGHNT and CDR2 YENEEA. V gave up 5 bases and J gave up 6 bases, with 10 bases separating them. This CDR3 is 13 amino acids long. Based on the CDR3 plus reference TRBV11-3 and TRBJ2-2, the full variable domain is EAGVVQSPRYKIIEKKQPVAFWCNPISGHNTLYWYLQNLGQGPELLIRYENEEAVDDSQLPKDRFSAERLKGVDSTLKIQPAELGDSAVYLCASSIQGAGELFFGEGSRLTVL.

The rearrangement uses TRBV6-5 and TRBJ1-4; D gene unclear. Deletions cut 4 bases from V and 4 bases from J, with 7 bases between. CDR1 MNHEY and CDR2 SVGAGI come from the germline V gene. CDR3 length equals 13 residues. DNA of the CDR3: TGTGCCAGCAGTTGGGCCTTTAATGAAAAACTGTTTTTT. Protein: CASSWAFNEKLFF.

The chain is built from TRBV6-6 and TRBJ1-5, with a possible D match to TRBD1 (5 bases). Looked up from germline, CDR1 is MNHNY and CDR2 is SVGAGI (reference sequence). The V gene lost 2 bases and the J gene lost 7 bases, with 15 bases spanning the gap. The CDR3 contains 15 residues. CDR3 amino acids: CASSYEAGPGQPQHF. CDR3 sequence (DNA): TGTGCCAGCAGTTACGAGGCAGGGCCCGGGCAGCCCCAGCATTTT.

The chain links TRBV5-5 to TRBJ2-3; possible D gene TRBD2, 5 bases. This CDR3 has 14 residues. Germline V gene sequence: CDR1 SGHKS, CDR2 YYEKEE (reference sequence). Deletions cut 2 bases from V and 4 bases from J, with 11 bases between. CDR3 region: CASSFAGAADTQYF. In DNA, the CDR3 is TGTGCCAGCAGCTTTGCGGGTGCTGCAGATACGCAGTATTTT. The full variable domain, completed using reference TRBV5-5 and TRBJ2-3, is DAGVTQSPTHLIKTRGQQVTLRCSPISGHKSVSWYQQVLGQGPQFIFQYYEKEERGRGNFPDRFSARQFPNYSSELNVNALLLGDSALYLCASSFAGAADTQYFGPGTRLTVL.

Only one count was recorded for this clone. V and J are TRBV15 and TRBJ1-2; 11 nucleotides match TRBD1. Trimming took 7 bases from V and 7 from J; bases not matched to a gene: 8. Per germline, CDR1 LNHNV and CDR2 YYDKDF (reference sequence). The CDR3 sequence is 14 residues long. The DNA for the CDR3 is TGTGCCACCACTGTGGGACAGGGGGTTGGTGGCTACACCTTC. It yields the protein CATTVGQGVGGYTF.

The V gene is TRBV7-9, the J gene TRBJ2-5; unclear D gene. The length of the CDR3 is 14 residues. V lost 6 bases to trimming and J lost 0 bases, with 11 bases between them. CDR1 and CDR2 from the germline V gene are SEHNR and FQNEAQ (reference sequence). Here the CDR3 reads CASRAPGNQETQYF. CDR3 nucleotide sequence: TGTGCCAGCAGAGCCCCAGGCAACCAAGAGACCCAGTACTTC. Full variable domain (outside the CDR3, taken from reference TRBV7-9 and TRBJ2-5): DTGVSQNPRHKITKRGQNVTFRCDPISEHNRLYWYRQTLGQGPEFLTYFQNEAQLEKSRLLSDRFSAERPKGSFSTLEIQRTEQGDSAMYLCASRAPGNQETQYFGPGTRLLVL.

A single count supports this clone. The chain joins TRBV29-1 to TRBJ2-3; 10 bases line up with TRBD2. Germline assignment: CDR1 SQVTM and CDR2 ANQGSEA. Losses at the gene ends were 4 bases for V and 4 bases for J; bases not matched to a gene: 5. The CDR3 is 14 amino acids. The CDR3 bases are TGCAGCGTTGTGCTAGCGGGAGCCCCAGATACGCAGTATTTT. Protein product: CSVVLAGAPDTQYF.

The chain employs TRBV6-1 and TRBJ2-7, with 8 bases aligning to TRBD2. The CDR3 spans 13 residues. Germline trimming cut 6 bases from V and 3 bases from J; bases unmatched to any gene: 4. Germline V gene sequence: CDR1 MNHNS, CDR2 SASEGT. The CDR3 reads CASRREGGYEQYF. CDR3 in DNA: TGTGCCAGCAGACGGGAGGGGGGCTACGAGCAGTACTTC.

This chain uses TRBV4-2 with TRBJ2-7, with 8 bases that match TRBD2. Per germline, CDR1 LGHNA and CDR2 YNFKEQ. V dropped 1 base and J dropped 5; count of bases not matched to a gene: 13. CDR3 length: 17 residues. The CDR3 spells CASSQAYGRAEFNEQYF. The CDR3 DNA sequence: TGTGCCAGCAGCCAAGCTTACGGGAGGGCCGAGTTTAACGAGCAGTACTTC.

This chain uses TRBV19 with TRBJ1-5, with a possible D match to TRBD1 (5 bases). Germline CDR1 LNHDA, CDR2 SQIVND (reference sequence). The CDR3 length is 14 residues. The V end was cut by 5 bases, the J end by 2 bases, with 10 bases between. CDR3: CASSEGVGNQPQHF. DNA of the CDR3: TGTGCCAGTAGTGAAGGGGTAGGCAATCAGCCCCAGCATTTT.

This clone appeared many times. V gene TRBV4-3 combines with J gene TRBJ2-2, with 10 bases matching TRBD1. CDR1 LGHNA and CDR2 YSLEER come from the germline V gene. V was clipped by 4 bases and J by 1 base; unmatched bases: 6. This CDR3 has 17 amino acids. The chain's CDR3 is CASSPTGGDLNTGELFF. CDR3 DNA sequence: TGCGCCAGCAGCCCGACAGGGGGCGATTTGAACACCGGGGAGCTGTTTTTT.

The V gene is TRBV11-2, the J gene TRBJ1-4, with D maybe TRBD1 (5 bases). V dropped 6 bases and J dropped 2 bases, with 13 bases sitting between them. Germline values: CDR1 SGHAT, CDR2 FQNNGV. The CDR3 covers 15 residues. This chain's CDR3 is CASSQHRSTNEKLFF. For the CDR3, the DNA is TGTGCCAGCAGTCAACACAGGTCCACTAATGAAAAACTGTTTTTT.

V is TRBV27 and J is TRBJ1-4; 8 nucleotides align to TRBD1. After removal of 6 bases from V and 5 bases from J, the junction contained 8 bases not matched to a gene. The CDR3 runs to 15 residues. CDR1 and CDR2 from the germline V gene are MNHEY and SMNVEV (reference sequence). CDR3 coding DNA: TGTGCCAGCAGGGAACAGGGGGGTAACAATGAAAAACTGTTTTTT. The encoded protein is CASREQGGNNEKLFF.